What follows are 7 T cell receptor beta chains derived from one specimen sequenced in a study of cytomegalovirus exposure and HLA in healthy donors. Both 60 Vbeta primers and 13 Jbeta primers went into the PCR. Method: immunoSEQ multiplex PCR; TCRdb's copy keeps in-frame clones and lacks some. The table has 250,000 to 350,000 clones, 86% seen once. Input material: PBMCs. These receptors originate from a man aged 35-49 years in good health and CMV-seropositive.

This chain connects TRBV5-1 to TRBJ2-3, with TRBD2 matching 8 bases. V shed 3 bases and J 0 bases; nucleotides not matched to a gene: 6. CDR3 length: 16 amino acids. CDR1 is SGHRS, CDR2 YFSETQ, per germline. This CDR3 is CASSSGLAASTDTQYF. DNA of the CDR3: TGCGCCAGCAGCTCCGGACTAGCAGCTAGCACAGATACGCAGTATTTT.

The chain links TRBV19 to TRBJ2-2, with a tentative D call TRBD2 (5 bases). The CDR3 is made up of 15 amino acids. Per germline, CDR1 LNHDA and CDR2 SQIVND (reference sequence). The ends were cut back, 1 base at V and 5 bases at J, with 11 bases in the middle. The CDR3 spells CASSIGGRGTGELFF. The CDR3 nucleotides read TGTGCCAGTAGTATAGGAGGGAGAGGGACCGGGGAGCTGTTTTTT.

The V gene is TRBV7-9, the J gene TRBJ1-5; 9 bases fit TRBD1. Germline V CDR1 and CDR2: SEHNR, FQNEAQ (reference sequence). The CDR3 is made up of 16 amino acids. Germline trimming cut 1 base from V and 5 bases from J; bases unmatched to any gene: 6. The CDR3 protein is CASSLDDRGIDQPQHF. CDR3 bases: TGTGCCAGCAGCTTAGATGACAGGGGGATTGATCAGCCCCAGCATTTT.

This chain links TRBV11-2 with TRBJ2-2; 8 bases are a match to TRBD1. CDR3 length: 17 residues. Germline V CDR1 and CDR2: SGHAT, FQNNGV. V lost 5 bases to trimming and J lost 2 bases; unmatched junction nucleotides: 10. CDR3 region: CASSLGRGQENTGELFF. CDR3 sequence (DNA): TGTGCCAGCAGCCTGGGGCGGGGACAGGAAAACACCGGGGAGCTGTTTTTT.

This clone was seen only once. The chain is built from TRBV11-2 and TRBJ2-7; D possibly corresponds to TRBD2 (6 bases). CDR1 is SGHAT, CDR2 FQNNGV, per germline. This CDR3 is built from 14 residues. V was trimmed by 1 base and J by 4 bases, leaving 11 bases between them. The CDR3, as DNA: TGTGCCAGCAGCTTAGTAGCAGGGAGGTACGAGCAGTACTTC. It yields the protein CASSLVAGRYEQYF.

The V gene is TRBV29-1, the J gene TRBJ2-5; TRBD2 might be the D (6 bases). CDR3 length equals 12 residues. The germline CDR1 and CDR2 sequences are SQVTM and ANQGSEA. V was cut by 7 bases and J by 1 base, with 10 bases left in between. This CDR3 reads CSAILAQETQYF. Written as DNA, the CDR3 is TGCAGCGCCATACTAGCCCAAGAGACCCAGTACTTC.

The chain couples TRBV19 to TRBJ2-3; 12 bases agree with TRBD2. The CDR3 is 15 residues long. Germline loops: CDR1 LNHDA, CDR2 SQIVND (reference sequence). The V segment lost 5 bases and the J segment 6 bases; nucleotides outside the gene matches: 6. CDR3 sequence reads: CASSPLAGGWDTQYF. The CDR3 nucleotides read TGTGCCAGTAGTCCACTAGCGGGAGGTTGGGATACGCAGTATTTT. The variable domain in full, completed from reference TRBV19 and TRBJ2-3, reads DGGITQSPKYLFRKEGQNVTLSCEQNLNHDAMYWYRQDPGQGLRLIYYSQIVNDFQKGDIAEGYSVSREKKESFPLTVTSAQKNPTAFYLCASSPLAGGWDTQYFGPGTRLTVL.